This entry features one T cell receptor beta chain sequence. What it binds is not known. The PCR employed 60 Vbeta primers together with 13 Jbeta primers. Sequencing used immunoSEQ multiplex PCR; TCRdb keeps in-frame clones, though not all of them. The sample has more than 130,000 clones, 70% to 80% seen once. This sample is drawn from a study of cytomegalovirus exposure and HLA in healthy donors. Study results and limitations: Among the most significant clusters, several appeared linked to common viral pathogens in a later analysis.

This cohort consisted of healthy bone marrow donors. CDR3 length: 13 residues. V lost 6 bases, J lost 2 bases, and 10 bases lay in between. Looked up from germline, CDR1 is MNHNS and CDR2 is SASEGT. Sequencing was carried out using PBMCs. This chain joins TRBV6-1 and TRBJ1-2; unclear D gene. This receptor was obtained from a man younger than 30 in good health and CMV-seronegative. The CDR3 is CASSSTRNYGYTF. As DNA, the CDR3 is TGTGCCAGCAGCTCAACCAGAAACTATGGCTACACCTTC.